This record covers a single T cell receptor beta chain. Its antigen is still unknown. These data come from a study of cytomegalovirus exposure and HLA in healthy donors. The germline V gene has CDR1 KGHSH and CDR2 LQKENI. The V and J ends lost 2 bases and 2 bases respectively, with 12 bases between them. This CDR3 has 16 residues. Whole-study findings and limits: A later analysis found first-cohort TCR clusters tended to co-occur in the approximately 120 validation repertoires. Usually a TCR sequence was rare, but some public TCRs were found in many donors.

Some clones are missing from TCRdb's copy, which holds only in-frame ones; the method was immunoSEQ multiplex PCR. Here the sample spans about 83,000 clones, about 96% being singletons. J is TRBJ2-2 and V is TRBV18, with a possible D match to TRBD1 (6 bases). The receptor was isolated from a woman aged 18 to 35 in good health and CMV-seronegative. Sequencing input: PBMCs. CDR3 DNA sequence: TGTGCCAGCTCACCAAGCACAGGGCCCAACACCGGGGAGCTGTTTTTT. Translation gives CASSPSTGPNTGELFF.